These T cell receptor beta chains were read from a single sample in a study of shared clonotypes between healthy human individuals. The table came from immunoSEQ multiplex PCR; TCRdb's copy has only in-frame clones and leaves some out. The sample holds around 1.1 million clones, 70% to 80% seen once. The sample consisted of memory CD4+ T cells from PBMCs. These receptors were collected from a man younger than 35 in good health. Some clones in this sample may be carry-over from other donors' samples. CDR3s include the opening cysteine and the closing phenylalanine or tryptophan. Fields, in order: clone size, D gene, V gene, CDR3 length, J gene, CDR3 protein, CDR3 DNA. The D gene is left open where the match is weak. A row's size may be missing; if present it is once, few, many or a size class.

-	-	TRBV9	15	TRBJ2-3	CASSVHAGNTDTQYF	TGTGCCAGCAGCGTACATGCGGGGAACACAGATACGCAGTATTTT
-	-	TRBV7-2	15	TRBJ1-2	CASSLRGGPNYGYTF	TGTGCCAGCAGCTTAAGGGGGGGGCCTAACTATGGCTACACCTTC
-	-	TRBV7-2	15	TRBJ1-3	CASSLDPGGGNTIYF	TGTGCCAGCAGCTTAGATCCCGGTGGTGGAAACACCATATATTTT
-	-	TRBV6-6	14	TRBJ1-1	CASSKGGGNTEAFF	TGTGCCAGCAGCAAAGGGGGGGGGAACACTGAAGCTTTCTTT
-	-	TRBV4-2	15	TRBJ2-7	CASSQVASGAYEQYF	TGTGCCAGCAGCCAAGTAGCATCCGGGGCCTACGAGCAGTACTTC
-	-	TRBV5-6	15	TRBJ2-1	CASGRIGGSYNEQFF	TGTGCCAGCGGGAGGATCGGGGGTTCCTACAATGAGCAGTTCTTC
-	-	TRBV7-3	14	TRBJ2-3	CASSQGRSTDTQYF	TGTGCCAGCAGCCAAGGGAGGAGCACAGATACGCAGTATTTT
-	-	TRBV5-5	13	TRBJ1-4	CASKKGANEKLFF	TGTGCCAGCAAGAAAGGTGCTAATGAAAAACTGTTTTTT
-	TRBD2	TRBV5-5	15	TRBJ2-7	CASSLSGGNSYEQYF	TGTGCCAGCAGCCTGAGCGGGGGGAACTCCTACGAGCAGTACTTC
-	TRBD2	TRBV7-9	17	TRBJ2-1	CASSLARSGNRHNEQFF	TGTGCCAGCAGCTTAGCCCGAAGCGGGAATAGGCACAATGAGCAGTTCTTC
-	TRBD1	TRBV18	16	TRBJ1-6	CANSPRTGGHNSPLHF	TGTGCCAACTCACCGCGGACAGGGGGCCATAATTCACCCCTCCACTTT
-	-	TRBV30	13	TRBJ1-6	CAWNEDMNSPLHF	TGTGCCTGGAATGAGGACATGAATTCACCCCTCCACTTT
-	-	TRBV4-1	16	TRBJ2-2	CASTTKYEFLTGELFF	TGCGCCAGCACCACCAAGTATGAATTTTTGACCGGGGAGCTGTTTTTT
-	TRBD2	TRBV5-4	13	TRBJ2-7	CASSLAGGDEQYF	TGTGCCAGCAGCTTGGCGGGGGGGGACGAGCAGTACTTC
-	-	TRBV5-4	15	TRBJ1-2	CASRRRGEYNYGYTF	TGTGCCAGCAGACGTCGGGGGGAGTATAACTATGGCTACACCTTC
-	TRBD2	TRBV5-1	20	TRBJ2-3	CASSLAASGGRFFSTDTQYF	TGCGCCAGCAGCTTGGCGGCTAGCGGGGGACGCTTTTTTAGCACAGATACGCAGTATTTT
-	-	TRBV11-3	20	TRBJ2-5	CASSSGLGQGGLAVQETQYF	TGTGCCAGCAGCTCCGGATTGGGACAGGGAGGACTAGCGGTCCAAGAGACCCAGTACTTC
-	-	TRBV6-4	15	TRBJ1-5	CASSDMGAGYQPQHF	TGTGCCAGCAGTGACATGGGGGCAGGGTACCAGCCCCAGCATTTT
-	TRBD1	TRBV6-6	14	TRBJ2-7	CASSPRDRDHEQYF	TGTGCCAGCAGTCCTAGGGACAGGGACCACGAGCAGTACTTC
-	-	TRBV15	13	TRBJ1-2	CATSRGGAEGYTF	TGTGCCACCAGCAGAGGCGGGGCTGAGGGCTACACCTTC
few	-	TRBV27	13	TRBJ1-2	CASSQQALYGYTF	TGTGCCAGCAGCCAACAGGCACTCTATGGCTACACCTTC
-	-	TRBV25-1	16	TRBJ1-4	CASSESGFATNEKLFF	TGTGCCAGCAGTGAATCAGGGTTTGCAACTAATGAAAAACTGTTTTTT
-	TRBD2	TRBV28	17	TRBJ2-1	CASRLTSGRSRYNEQFF	TGTGCCAGCAGGTTGACTAGCGGGAGATCCCGCTACAATGAGCAGTTCTTC
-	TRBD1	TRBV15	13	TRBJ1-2	CATSQGQGYGYTF	TGTGCCACCAGCCAGGGACAGGGGTATGGCTACACCTTC
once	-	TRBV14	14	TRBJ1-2	CASSQLDGVYGYTF	TGTGCCAGCAGCCAATTGGACGGAGTCTATGGCTACACCTTC
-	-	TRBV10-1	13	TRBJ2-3	CATSGTRETAQYF	TGCGCCACCTCCGGGACGCGAGAGACGGCGCAGTATTTT
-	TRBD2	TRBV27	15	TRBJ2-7	CASSPLTSRAYEQYF	TGTGCCAGCAGTCCCTTGACTAGCAGGGCATACGAGCAGTACTTC
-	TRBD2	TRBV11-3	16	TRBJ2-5	CASSLPGREATETQYF	TGTGCCAGCAGCCTCCCCGGGCGGGAGGCCACAGAGACCCAGTACTTC
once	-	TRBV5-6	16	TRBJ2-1	CASSLVGWSSYNEQFF	TGTGCCAGCAGCTTGGTGGGGTGGAGCTCCTACAATGAGCAGTTCTTC
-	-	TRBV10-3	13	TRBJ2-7	CAISVSIFSEQYF	TGTGCCATCAGTGTAAGTATCTTCTCCGAGCAGTACTTC
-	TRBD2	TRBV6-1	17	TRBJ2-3	CASSERGGRADTDTQYF	TGTGCCAGCAGTGAACGGGGCGGGAGGGCTGACACAGATACGCAGTATTTT
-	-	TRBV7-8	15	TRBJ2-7	CASSLGSGEYYEQYF	TGTGCCAGCAGCTTAGGGTCCGGGGAATACTACGAGCAGTACTTC
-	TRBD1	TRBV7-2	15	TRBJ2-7	CASSSTSTTGDEQYF	TGTGCCAGCAGCTCGACATCAACCACAGGGGACGAGCAGTACTTC
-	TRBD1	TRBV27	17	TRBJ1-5	CASSPRTGEEGNQPQHF	TGTGCCAGCAGTCCGCGGACAGGGGAAGAGGGCAATCAGCCCCAGCATTTT
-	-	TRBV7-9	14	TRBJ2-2	CASSHRGGDGELFF	TGTGCCAGCAGCCACAGGGGGGGCGACGGGGAGCTGTTTTTT
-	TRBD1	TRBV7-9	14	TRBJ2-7	CASSWTGGGYEQYF	TGTGCCAGCAGCTGGACAGGGGGCGGCTACGAGCAGTACTTC
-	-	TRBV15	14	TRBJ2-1	CATSRDFLAPEQFF	TGTGCCACCAGCAGAGATTTTCTGGCCCCTGAGCAGTTCTTC
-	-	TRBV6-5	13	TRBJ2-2	CASIRVVTGELFF	TGTGCCAGCATCCGGGTAGTCACCGGGGAGCTGTTTTTT
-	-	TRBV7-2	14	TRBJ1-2	CASSPTPANYGYTF	TGTGCCAGCAGTCCGACCCCGGCTAACTATGGCTACACCTTC
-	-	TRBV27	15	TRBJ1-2	CASSLSGPRGYGYTF	TGTGCCAGCAGTTTATCAGGACCTAGAGGGTATGGCTACACCTTC
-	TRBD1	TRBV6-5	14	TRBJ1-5	CASTLGTGGQPQHF	TGTGCCAGCACCCTCGGGACAGGAGGTCAGCCCCAGCATTTT